This T cell receptor (beta chain) is from a study of T cells after yellow fever vaccination. Many counts were recorded for this clonotype. Its antigen is not known. A 5'RACE template-switching step, the method used to make TCR cDNA, added a universal primer site and UMIs. TCRdb recomputed calls from the 5' RACE reads with MiXCR, one row per CDR3 protein. This sample has around 140,000 distinct CDR3 sequences, with roughly 8% found just once. Study observations and caveats: CD4 and CD8 compartments shared a small share of clonotypes. Abundant clonotypes from the bulk population could get into FACS-sorted repertoires as contaminants. Most primary-vaccination clones recurred post-booster (roughly 96% CD4, about 87% CD8).

The germline V and J ends were trimmed by 2 bases and 0 bases, with 5 bases remaining between them. The CDR3 runs 14 residues. Germline V gives CDR1 MNHEY, CDR2 SVGAGI. The chain couples TRBV6-5 to TRBJ1-5; D call uncertain. This sequence originates from a man younger than 45 who received the YFV17D yellow fever vaccine. Sample: CD4+ T cells sorted from PBMCs, taken 5 days after the yellow fever booster vaccination. This CDR3 is CASSYHSSNQPQHF. The CDR3 DNA sequence: TGTGCCAGCAGTTACCACAGTAGCAATCAGCCCCAGCATTTT.